The 7 T cell receptor beta chains below all came from one sample that was sequenced in a study of T cell repertoires in ileal Crohn's disease. Assay: immunoSEQ multiplex PCR; the TCRdb copy retains only in-frame clones and omits some. This sample has around 4,500 clones; 69% occur once, and the top ten carry about a sixth. Sequencing input: ileal tissue. These receptors all come from an adult with Crohn's disease.

The V gene is TRBV7-2, the J gene TRBJ2-5; the match to TRBD2 covers 8 bases. With V trimmed by 5 bases and J by 1 base, 6 bases remained unmatched. The CDR3 is made up of 15 amino acids. Germline V CDR1 and CDR2: SGHTA, FQGNSA. CDR3 sequence reads: CASSRNRGGQETQYF. The CDR3 DNA reads as TGTGCCAGCAGCCGAAACCGGGGGGGCCAAGAGACCCAGTACTTC.

J is TRBJ2-7 and V is TRBV6-8; the match to TRBD2 covers 7 bases. The CDR3 loop spans 15 amino acids. Germline CDR1 MNHGY, CDR2 SAAAGT. V trimming: 2 bases; J trimming: 2 bases; junction bases outside the gene matches: 6. The CDR3 protein is CASSYAGGGPYEQYF. The CDR3 region has the DNA TGTGCCAGCAGTTACGCTGGCGGGGGACCCTACGAGCAGTACTTC.

The chain has TRBV7-2 and TRBJ1-5; possibly TRBD1 for D (6 bases). Between the trimmed V and J ends, which lost 4 bases and 2 bases, there was a span of 6 bases. The CDR3 spans 13 residues. Germline-derived CDR1 and CDR2 are SGHTA and FQGNSA. The CDR3 loop is CASSYRGNQPQHF. CDR3 sequence (DNA): TGTGCCAGCAGCTACAGGGGCAATCAGCCCCAGCATTTT. Full variable domain (outside the CDR3, taken from reference TRBV7-2 and TRBJ1-5): GAGVSQSPSNKVTEKGKDVELRCDPISGHTALYWYRQSLGQGLEFLIYFQGNSAPDKSGLPSDRFSAERTGGSVSTLTIQRTQQEDSAVYLCASSYRGNQPQHFGDGTRLSIL.

By frequency in the sample, this clone is large. The chain couples TRBV4-3 to TRBJ1-2; D remains ambiguous. V lost 1 base and J lost 0, with 9 bases in between. The CDR3 is 15 residues long. Germline V CDR1 and CDR2: LGHNA, YSLEER. The DNA for the CDR3 is TGCGCCAGCAGCCAAGGGGCTGCATCTAACTATGGCTACACCTTC. Translation gives CASSQGAASNYGYTF.

The J gene is TRBJ1-5, the V gene TRBV6-1; possible D gene TRBD1, 5 bases. Germline CDR1 reads MNHNS; CDR2 reads SASEGT. V was shortened by 1 base and J by 3 bases, with 13 bases between the two germline ends. The CDR3 sequence is 16 residues long. The CDR3 bases are TGTGCCAGCAGTGAAGGGCAGGGTCCCGCCAATCAGCCCCAGCATTTT. Residues: CASSEGQGPANQPQHF.

The J gene is TRBJ1-1, the V gene TRBV25-1, with 9 bases matching TRBD1. From germline, CDR1 is MGHDK and CDR2 SYGVNS. Trimming removed 4 bases from V and 6 bases from J; junction bases left unmatched: 3. The CDR3 extends over 13 amino acids. The DNA for the CDR3 is TGTGCCAGCAGTGGGACAGGGGAGTCTGAAGCTTTCTTT. Its protein product is CASSGTGESEAFF.

The J gene is TRBJ2-1, the V gene TRBV11-3; 8 bases agree with TRBD2. The V and J ends lost 3 bases and 7 bases, in that order; junction bases with no gene match: 5. CDR1 and CDR2 (germline): SGHNT, YENEEA. The CDR3 is 14 residues long. The CDR3 DNA reads as TGTGCCAGCAGCTTTAGCGGACTAGCTAATGAGCAGTTCTTC. It specifies CASSFSGLANEQFF.